These 28 T cell receptor beta chains share one sample of origin, sequenced in a study of post-analysis software for immune sequencing data. Unique molecular identifiers featured in each of the TCR beta cDNA libraries. TCRdb re-called the PCR reads through MiXCR, storing one row per CDR3 protein. The sample includes about 540,000 distinct CDR3 sequences, around a third of them seen just once. Findings of the study overall: When patients were compared with controls, about five TRBV segments were more frequent, TRBV5-6, TRBV5-1 and TRBV20-1 among them.

What these receptors recognize is not known. The sequencing sample was made of blood. Every receptor here comes from a girl aged 2-17 years with multiple sclerosis.

The chain is built from TRBV20-1 and TRBJ2-1; 12 bases align to TRBD2. J gave up 7 bases and V 6 bases, and 10 bases lay outside the gene matches. Germline CDR1 DFQATT, CDR2 SNEGSKA (reference sequence). CDR3 length: 15 residues. The CDR3 nucleotides are TGCAGTGCCCTCCCCCTAGCGGGGGGGTGTAATGAGCAGTTCTTC. Its translation: CSALPLAGGCNEQFF.

This rearrangement joins TRBV29-1 to TRBJ2-7, with D maybe TRBD1 (6 bases). The CDR3 loop spans 11 amino acids. Germline assignment: CDR1 SQVTM and CDR2 ANQGSEA. CDR3 protein: CGAGTTYEQYF. In nucleotides, the CDR3 is TGCGGCGCCGGGACAACCTACGAGCAGTACTTC.

This clonotype has at least ten counts. The V gene is TRBV5-1, the J gene TRBJ2-1, with 9 bases fitting TRBD1. Germline loops: CDR1 SGHRS, CDR2 YFSETQ. This CDR3 is 16 amino acids long. The V gene end was trimmed by 4 bases and the J gene end by 0 bases; junction bases not matched to a gene: 5. DNA for the CDR3: TGCGCCAGCAGCCTCAAGGGACAGGGCTCCTACAATGAGCAGTTCTTC. Its translation: CASSLKGQGSYNEQFF.

V and J are TRBV11-2 and TRBJ2-3; D remains ambiguous. This CDR3 is 14 amino acids long. CDR1 is SGHAT, CDR2 FQNNGV, per germline. V was cut by 4 bases and J by 5 bases, with 13 bases left in between. The chain's CDR3 is CASSSLPARDTQYF. The CDR3 nucleotides read TGTGCCAGCAGCTCCCTTCCAGCACGAGATACGCAGTATTTT. The full variable domain, rest sourced from reference TRBV11-2 and TRBJ2-3, is EAGVAQSPRYKIIEKRQSVAFWCNPISGHATLYWYQQILGQGPKLLIQFQNNGVVDDSQLPKDRFSAERLKGVDSTLKIQPAKLEDSAVYLCASSSLPARDTQYFGPGTRLTVL.

This chain connects TRBV4-1 to TRBJ1-2, with D hard to call. This CDR3 region has 15 residues. In germline, CDR1 is MGHRA, CDR2 YSYEKL. V lost 1 base and J 1 base, leaving 10 bases between the germline ends. CDR3 sequence (DNA): TGCGCCAGCAGCCAAGGAGGCTTGGGTAACTATGGCTACACCTTC. Translating gives CASSQGGLGNYGYTF.

This chain joins TRBV6-5 and TRBJ1-6; 7 nucleotides line up with TRBD1. The CDR3 is 15 amino acids. CDR1 is MNHEY, CDR2 SVGAGI, per germline. V was clipped by 4 bases and J by 4 bases; unmatched bases: 4. The DNA of the CDR3 is TGTGCCAGCAGTTGGGACAGTACTTATAATTCACCCCTCCACTTT. Amino acids: CASSWDSTYNSPLHF.

The chain combines TRBV12-3 or TRBV12-4 with TRBJ2-5; D is ambiguous. The CDR3 totals 13 residues. V was shortened by 6 bases and J by 11 bases, with 19 bases between the two germline ends. CDR3 nucleotides: TGTGCCAGCAGCCCGGCTAGAATCGGTGAGCAGTACTTC. Residues: CASSPARIGEQYF.

The V call is TRBV15, the J call TRBJ1-5; D uncertain. The V gene lost 1 base and the J gene lost 11 bases, with 18 bases spanning the gap. Looked up from germline, CDR1 is LNHNV and CDR2 is YYDKDF (reference sequence). This CDR3 has 15 amino acids. The CDR3 DNA is TGTGCCACCAGCAGAGGTAGAGGACCGGACTCAGCCCAGCATTTT. Translation: CATSRGRGPDSAQHF.

The CDR3 DNA reads as TGTGCCAGCAGCTTAGTAGCAGCGAACGCCCAAGAGACCCAGTACTTC. This codes for CASSLVAANAQETQYF. V is TRBV7-2 and J is TRBJ2-5; D unclear. Germline assignment: CDR1 SGHTA and CDR2 FQGNSA. This CDR3 spans 16 amino acids. Deletions cut 1 base from V and 1 base from J, with 13 bases between.

The chain uses TRBV6-1 and TRBJ1-5; TRBD1 is a possible D gene (5 bases). CDR3 length: 14 residues. CDR1 MNHNS and CDR2 SASEGT come from the germline V gene. V was trimmed by 1 base and J by 5 bases, leaving 9 bases between them. This chain's CDR3 is CASSEGPGDQPQHF. As DNA, the CDR3 is TGTGCCAGCAGTGAAGGACCGGGGGATCAGCCCCAGCATTTT.

The chain couples TRBV12-3 or TRBV12-4 to TRBJ1-5, with 9 positions matching TRBD1. V shed 5 bases and J 6 bases; nucleotides not matched to a gene: 14. The CDR3 covers 17 residues. CDR3 region: CASSRTGAPTGGQPQHF. The CDR3 DNA sequence: TGTGCCAGCAGTCGGACAGGGGCCCCCACGGGGGGTCAGCCCCAGCATTTT.

A few counts support this clonotype. V is TRBV20-1 and J is TRBJ2-5; D remains ambiguous. V lost 3 bases and J lost 4, with 18 bases in between. The CDR3 spans 15 residues. Germline CDR1 and CDR2: DFQATT and SNEGSKA (reference sequence). CDR3 region: CSARDSLRIGETQYF. CDR3 nucleotides: TGCAGTGCTAGGGATTCGTTGAGGATCGGAGAGACCCAGTACTTC.

Concerning this clonotype itself: Given a much more abundant clone one base away, this may be a read error. J is TRBJ2-5 and V is TRBV15, with 10 bases that match TRBD2. The CDR3 totals 16 residues. Germline V gene data show CDR1 as LNHNV and CDR2 as YYDKDF (reference sequence). This CDR3 is CVTSRGGLAAQETQYF. CDR3 bases: TGTGTCACCAGCAGAGGCGGACTAGCGGCTCAAGAGACCCAGTACTTC.

This clonotype was detected a few times. V and J are TRBV5-5 and TRBJ1-5; possibly TRBD1 for D (5 bases). This CDR3 contains 14 residues. Germline assignment: CDR1 SGHKS and CDR2 YYEKEE (reference sequence). Between the trimmed V and J ends, which lost 0 bases and 3 bases, there was a span of 7 bases. CDR3 sequence reads: CASSLAGHNQPQHF. For the CDR3, the DNA is TGTGCCAGCAGCTTGGCGGGGCACAATCAGCCCCAGCATTTT.

A word on this clonotype: A much bigger clone sits one base away, suggesting this may be a read error. This chain connects TRBV5-1 to TRBJ1-6, with TRBD1 matching over 8 bases. The V gene's germline CDR1 is SGHRS and CDR2 YFSETQ. The CDR3 contains 16 residues. Trimming cost V 4 bases and J 6 bases; bases outside gene matches: 9. CDR3 in amino acids: CASSIPTGVGNSPLHF. Here the CDR3 DNA reads TGCGCCAGCAGCATACCGACAGGGGTTGGTAATTCACCCCTCCACTTT. Full variable domain (rest looked up from reference TRBV5-1 and TRBJ1-6): KAGVTQTPRYLIKTRGQQVTLSCSPISGHRSVSWYQQTPGQGLQFLFEYFSETQRNKGNFPGRFSGRQFSNSRSEMNVSTLELGDSALYLCASSIPTGVGNSPLHFGNGTRLTVT.

This chain joins TRBV18 and TRBJ2-3; 8 bases align to TRBD1. With V trimmed by 1 base and J by 13 bases, 4 bases remained unmatched. CDR3 size: 12 residues. Germline CDR1 is KGHSH and CDR2 is LQKENI. The CDR3 here is CASSPLPTGEYF. CDR3 in DNA: TGTGCCAGCTCACCACTCCCGACAGGGGAGTATTTT.

This clonotype was counted only a few times. This rearrangement joins TRBV5-1 to TRBJ2-5; 9 bases are shared with TRBD2. CDR1 is SGHRS, CDR2 YFSETQ, per germline. This CDR3 region has 17 residues. With V trimmed by 3 bases and J by 4 bases, 13 bases remained unmatched. The CDR3: CASSSLIVAGESETQYF. For the CDR3, the DNA is TGCGCCAGCAGCTCGCTGATTGTAGCGGGGGAATCAGAGACCCAGTACTTC.

About this clonotype: Mismatch with germline at one junction end may stem from a read error. The rearrangement links TRBV20-1 to TRBJ1-6; 7 bases match TRBD1. Germline values: CDR1 DFQATT, CDR2 SNEGSKA (reference sequence). The CDR3 runs 15 residues. CDR3 DNA sequence: TGCAGTGCTAGATCTGAGGGGGCTTGGGAATCACCCCTCTACTTT. Amino acid sequence: CSARSEGAWESPLYF.

This clonotype turned up a few times. The chain carries TRBV7-9 and TRBJ1-2, with D possibly being TRBD1 (6 bases). The V gene lost 5 bases and the J gene lost 4 bases, with 14 bases spanning the gap. Germline values: CDR1 SEHNR, CDR2 FQNEAQ (reference sequence). There are 14 residues in the CDR3. CDR3 protein: CASSAETGSYGYTF. CDR3 in DNA: TGTGCCAGCAGCGCAGAGACAGGTTCCTATGGCTACACCTTC.

The rearrangement joins TRBV5-6 to TRBJ2-3; weak D call: TRBD1 (5 bases). V was trimmed by 0 bases and J by 0 bases, leaving 14 bases between them. Germline V CDR1 and CDR2: SGHDT, YYEEEE. CDR3 length: 17 residues. CDR3 nucleotide sequence: TGTGCCAGCAGCTTGGACGGCGACAGATTCAGCACAGATACGCAGTATTTT. Its translation: CASSLDGDRFSTDTQYF.

This chain connects TRBV27 to TRBJ2-1, with a weak D call TRBD2 (6 bases). This CDR3 is built from 15 residues. Germline V gene sequence: CDR1 MNHEY, CDR2 SMNVEV (reference sequence). The V end lost 8 bases, the J end lost 5 bases, and 19 bases lay between the germline ends. CDR3 loop: CASARDSQIHNEQFF. CDR3 nucleotides: TGTGCCAGCGCCAGGGACTCCCAAATCCACAATGAGCAGTTCTTC.

This clonotype turned up a few times. J is TRBJ2-7 and V is TRBV27; 10 nucleotides agree with TRBD1. The CDR3 has 15 amino acids. Germline V gives CDR1 MNHEY, CDR2 SMNVEV (reference sequence). V trimming: 5 bases; J trimming: 3 bases; junction bases outside the gene matches: 7. The CDR3 DNA is TGTGCCAGCAGTCCCCGGACAGGGGGAATCTACGAGCAGTACTTC. Encoded protein: CASSPRTGGIYEQYF.

This chain links TRBV20-1 with TRBJ2-1, with TRBD2 matching over 8 bases. Germline values: CDR1 DFQATT, CDR2 SNEGSKA (reference sequence). The CDR3 totals 15 residues. The trim removed 3 bases at V and 1 base at J, leaving 5 bases unmatched. CDR3 coding DNA: TGCAGTGCTAGGAATGAGCGGGGGTCCTACAATGAGCAGTTCTTC. This sequence encodes CSARNERGSYNEQFF.

This clonotype was counted a few times. The chain employs TRBV3-1 and TRBJ2-4; possibly TRBD1 for D (6 bases). V was pared by 8 bases and J by 8 bases, with 16 bases between. This CDR3 has 13 residues. Germline V gene sequence: CDR1 LGHDT, CDR2 YNNKEL (reference sequence). As DNA, the CDR3 is TGTGCCAGCGCAAGGGGGTTGCGAGACATTCAGTACTTC. The encoded protein is CASARGLRDIQYF. The full variable domain, its missing parts supplied by reference TRBV3-1 and TRBJ2-4, is DTAVSQTPKYLVTQMGNDKSIKCEQNLGHDTMYWYKQDSKKFLKIMFSYNNKELIINETVPNRFSPKSPDKAHLNLHINSLELGDSAVYFCASARGLRDIQYFGAGTRLSVL.

This clonotype was counted many times. The chain recombines TRBV6-5 with TRBJ2-5; the D gene is possibly TRBD2 (6 bases). Germline-derived CDR1 and CDR2 are MNHEY and SVGAGI. V lost 3 bases and J lost 10, with 9 bases in between. The length of the CDR3 is 11 residues. The CDR3 DNA is TGTGCCAGCAGTTATGGTAGCGGCCAGTACTTC. Its translation: CASSYGSGQYF.

This clonotype was recorded only once. Here the CDR3 DNA reads TGTGCCACCAGTGACCCCGGACAGGGGTCGAATGAAGCTTTCTTT. Translated: CATSDPGQGSNEAFF. This chain joins TRBV24-1 and TRBJ1-1; 9 bases fit TRBD1. This CDR3 region has 15 residues. The V and J ends lost 4 bases and 7 bases, in that order; junction bases with no gene match: 9. CDR1 and CDR2 from the germline V gene are KGHDR and SFDVKD.

The rearrangement joins TRBV7-2 to TRBJ2-4; possible D gene TRBD1, 5 bases. The CDR3 is 16 residues long. The V gene's germline CDR1 is SGHTA and CDR2 FQGNSA. V shed 5 bases and J shed 0 bases, with 14 bases lying between them. The CDR3 sequence: CASSQGEGLAKNIQYF. The CDR3 DNA reads as TGTGCCAGCAGCCAAGGGGAAGGGTTAGCCAAAAACATTCAGTACTTC.

This chain joins TRBV12-5 and TRBJ2-7, with D uncertain. Per germline, CDR1 LGHNT and CDR2 FRNRAP. V dropped 0 bases and J dropped 4 bases, with 10 bases sitting between them. The CDR3 spans 14 residues. The CDR3 nucleotides are TGTGCTAGTGGTTTGGTAGGGCGCCCGTACGAGCAGTACTTC. This encodes CASGLVGRPYEQYF.